This section outlines one T cell receptor (beta chain) sequence together with its context. This sample is part of a study of monozygotic twins with inflammatory bowel disease. Per germline, CDR1 MDHEN and CDR2 SYDVKM. The length of the CDR3 is 15 residues. TCRdb re-analyzed the 5' RACE reads; it lists each CDR3 protein once, without DNA. Its listing shows approximately 330,000 distinct CDR3 sequences. This TCR came from a human donor with ulcerative colitis or Crohn's disease, or a healthy co-twin of an affected twin (not recorded which). The specimen was blood. The chain recombines TRBV28 with TRBJ2-7; TCRdb names TRBD2, which stays unverified in the absence of DNA. The CDR3 loop reads CASSPRSGGAYEQYF.